The 15 T cell receptor beta chains listed next were all sequenced from one sample in a study of identical twins. TCRdb re-called the 5' RACE reads through MiXCR, storing one row per CDR3 protein. The table records 1.5 million or so distinct CDR3 sequences, about 31% of them present only once. Sequencing input: cord blood. Receptor source: a newborn girl in good health.

This chain uses TRBV10-3 with TRBJ2-1; 16 bases match TRBD2. After removal of 6 bases from V and 0 bases from J, the junction contained 2 bases not matched to a gene. The CDR3 totals 17 residues. Germline CDR1 is ENHRY and CDR2 is SYGVKD. CDR3: CAISGTSGRVSYNEQFF. The DNA of the CDR3 is TGTGCCATCAGCGGGACTAGCGGGAGGGTCTCCTACAATGAGCAGTTCTTC.

This rearrangement joins TRBV29-1 to TRBJ1-2; D not certain. The germline gives CDR1 SQVTM, CDR2 ANQGSEA. V lost 2 bases to trimming and J lost 3 bases, with 13 bases between them. The CDR3 totals 14 residues. CDR3 residues: CSVELDEADYGYTF. The DNA for the CDR3 is TGCAGCGTTGAACTGGACGAGGCGGACTATGGCTACACCTTC.

This chain uses TRBV2 with TRBJ2-5; D call uncertain. V dropped 5 bases and J dropped 4 bases, with 11 bases sitting between them. The CDR3 sequence is 13 residues long. CDR1 is SNHLY and CDR2 is FYNNEI in the germline V gene. In DNA, the CDR3 is TGTGCCAGCAGTAGGACGGAGCGAGAGACCCAGTACTTC. Translation gives CASSRTERETQYF.

This clonotype was found a few times. The chain joins TRBV9 to TRBJ2-1; 11 bases are shared with TRBD2. The CDR3 loop spans 16 amino acids. The germline V gene encodes CDR1 SGDLS and CDR2 YYNGEE. Trimming removed 0 bases from V and 3 bases from J; junction bases left unmatched: 2. In nucleotides, the CDR3 is TGTGCCAGCAGCGTAGAGGGGACTAGCGGCTACAATGAGCAGTTCTTC. Translation: CASSVEGTSGYNEQFF.

The table lists this clonotype with many counts. The CDR3 DNA reads as TGTGCCATCAGGGACAGGCTATACGAGCAGTACTTC. Amino acid sequence: CAIRDRLYEQYF. This rearrangement joins TRBV10-3 to TRBJ2-7; the match to TRBD1 covers 7 bases. Germline CDR1 is ENHRY and CDR2 is SYGVKD. The V gene end was trimmed by 6 bases and the J gene end by 4 bases; junction bases not matched to a gene: 3. The CDR3 length is 12 residues.

The V call is TRBV4-2, the J call TRBJ2-5; D gene ambiguous. Per the germline V gene, CDR1 is LGHNA and CDR2 is YNFKEQ. The CDR3 covers 15 residues. V was clipped by 1 base and J by 11 bases, with 20 bases between them. The CDR3 is CASSQADDPYDEQYF. CDR3 sequence (DNA): TGTGCCAGCAGCCAAGCGGATGACCCCTACGATGAGCAGTACTTC.

V is TRBV13 and J is TRBJ2-1; weak D call: TRBD1 (5 bases). The CDR3 covers 14 residues. CDR1 and CDR2 from the germline V gene are PRHDT and FYEKMQ (reference sequence). V lost 2 bases and J 4 bases, leaving 9 bases between the germline ends. CDR3 DNA sequence: TGTGCCAGCAGCTTAATGGACACATACAATGAGCAGTTCTTC. It specifies CASSLMDTYNEQFF.

The chain has TRBV15 and TRBJ1-2; no reliable D call. Germline V lookup: CDR1 LNHNV, CDR2 YYDKDF (reference sequence). The CDR3 consists of 13 residues. The germline V and J ends were trimmed by 1 base and 2 bases, with 5 bases remaining between them. As DNA, the CDR3 is TGTGCCACCAGCAGAGGCAAAAACTATGGCTACACCTTC. This translates into CATSRGKNYGYTF.

This chain links TRBV6-6 with TRBJ2-1, with TRBD2 matching 8 bases. Germline CDR1 and CDR2: MNHNY and SVGAGI (reference sequence). The trim removed 6 bases at V and 5 bases at J, leaving 6 bases unmatched. CDR3 length: 14 residues. The CDR3 region is CASSTGTRNNEQFF. The CDR3 DNA is TGTGCCAGCAGCACCGGGACTAGGAACAATGAGCAGTTCTTC.

This clonotype was picked up many times. The V gene is TRBV20-1, the J gene TRBJ2-7; the match to TRBD2 covers 12 bases. From germline, CDR1 is DFQATT and CDR2 SNEGSKA (reference sequence). V dropped 6 bases and J dropped 6; count of bases not matched to a gene: 3. The CDR3 spans 12 residues. The DNA of the CDR3 is TGCAGTGCACCGGGACTAGCGGGCGAGCAGTACTTC. Its protein is CSAPGLAGEQYF.

This clonotype showed up just a few times. The chain has TRBV7-8 and TRBJ2-3; TRBD1 matches at 8 bases. Trimming at V came to 5 bases and at J to 1 base, leaving 5 bases not matched to a gene. The length of the CDR3 is 15 residues. Germline CDR1 and CDR2: SGHVS and FQNEAQ. CDR3 nucleotides: TGTGCCAGCAGCCCATCACAGGGGGGCACAGATACGCAGTATTTT. It translates to CASSPSQGGTDTQYF.

The rearrangement joins TRBV6-6 to TRBJ1-1; D is unclear. The V and J ends lost 5 bases and 6 bases respectively, with 10 bases between them. There are 12 residues in the CDR3. Germline V gene sequence: CDR1 MNHNY, CDR2 SVGAGI (reference sequence). CDR3 nucleotide sequence: TGTGCCAGCAGTGCAAGGACGGCTGAAGCTTTCTTT. It yields the protein CASSARTAEAFF.

This clonotype was observed at least ten times. In DNA form, the CDR3 reads TGTGCCAGCAGCCAAGTTACCGAGACCCAGTACTTC. This gives the protein CASSQVTETQYF. The chain is built from TRBV3-1 and TRBJ2-5; D unresolved. The germline CDR1 and CDR2 sequences are LGHDT and YNNKEL (reference sequence). V dropped 1 base and J dropped 5 bases, with 5 bases sitting between them. The length of the CDR3 is 12 residues.

V usage is TRBV2 and J usage is TRBJ2-1, with D possibly TRBD2 on 6 matching bases. The CDR3 is made up of 14 amino acids. The V gene lost 6 bases and the J gene lost 5 bases, with 14 bases spanning the gap. The germline gives CDR1 SNHLY, CDR2 FYNNEI. CDR3 DNA: TGTGCCAGCAGCCCAGTGCGCGGGGACAATGAGCAGTTCTTC. It is translated as CASSPVRGDNEQFF.

The V gene is TRBV19, the J gene TRBJ2-7; D perhaps matches TRBD2 (6 bases). The DNA end lines up better with TRBJ2-4; the J call may be wrong. The V gene's germline CDR1 is LNHDA and CDR2 SQIVND (reference sequence). The CDR3 runs to 14 residues. The CDR3 DNA reads TGTGCCAGTAGTAGTGCCGGGAGTTGGAACATTCAGTACTTC. Its protein product is CASSSAGSWNIQYF.